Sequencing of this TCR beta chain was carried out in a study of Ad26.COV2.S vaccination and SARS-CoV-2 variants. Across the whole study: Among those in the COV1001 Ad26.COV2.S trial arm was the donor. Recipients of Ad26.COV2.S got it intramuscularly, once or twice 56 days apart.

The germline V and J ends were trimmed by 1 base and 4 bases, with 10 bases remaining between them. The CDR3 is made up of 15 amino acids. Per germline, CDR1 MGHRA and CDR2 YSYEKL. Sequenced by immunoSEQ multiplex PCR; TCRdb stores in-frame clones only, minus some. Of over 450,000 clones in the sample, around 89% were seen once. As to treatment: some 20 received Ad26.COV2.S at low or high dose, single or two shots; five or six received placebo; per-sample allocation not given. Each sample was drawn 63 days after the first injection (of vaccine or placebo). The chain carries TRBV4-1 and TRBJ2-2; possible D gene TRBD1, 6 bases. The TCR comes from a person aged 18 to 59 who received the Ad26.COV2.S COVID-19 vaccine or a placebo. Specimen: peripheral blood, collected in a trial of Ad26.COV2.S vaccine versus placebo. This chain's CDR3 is CASSQGVGGTGELFF. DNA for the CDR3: TGCGCCAGCAGCCAAGGTGTAGGGGGCACCGGGGAGCTGTTTTTT.